This T cell receptor beta chain emerged from a study of T cell responses to AZD1222 COVID-19 vaccine. General study points: The span of vaccine-associated CD4 TCRs extended across spike, with dominance at 160-218 and 743-854. None of the repertoires were sampled until the peak T cell response had passed. Donors in the cohort were predominantly white British and more often female, and clonal diversity was possibly underestimated.

Method: immunoSEQ multiplex PCR; TCRdb's copy keeps in-frame clones and lacks some. The sample consists of about 120,000 clones, 92% of them appearing once. Notes on this clone: Its matching antigen is unknown.

CDR3 length: 16 residues. CDR1 and CDR2 (germline): KGHDR, SFDVKD. Losses at the gene ends were 2 bases for V and 4 bases for J; bases not matched to a gene: 4. V gene TRBV24-1 combines with J gene TRBJ2-1, with TRBD2 matching over 10 bases. The TCR sequence derives from an adult who received the AZD1222 COVID-19 vaccine. The sample was peripheral blood, taken 28 days after the second AZD1222 dose. CDR3 DNA: TGTGCCACCAGTGATTCCGGGACTAGCGAATACAATGAGCAGTTCTTC. This gives the protein CATSDSGTSEYNEQFF.